This T cell receptor beta chain was sequenced for a study of blood T cell repertoires in COVID-19. With 1 base clipped from V and 6 bases from J, the junction kept 4 bases outside the gene matches. Germline-derived CDR1 and CDR2 are LNHDA and SQIVND (reference sequence). The CDR3 length is 14 residues. Generated by immunoSEQ multiplex PCR, the TCRdb table keeps only in-frame clones and is missing some. There are some 96,000 clones in the sample; over 80% occur only once, and around an eighth lies in the top ten. V gene TRBV19 combines with J gene TRBJ2-3, with TRBD2 matching 7 bases. The material sequenced was peripheral blood. The source of this sequence is a man aged 45-65 years with active or convalescent COVID-19. The DNA of the CDR3 is TGTGCCAGTAGTATAGGGACTAGAGTTGATACGCAGTATTTT. Amino acid sequence: CASSIGTRVDTQYF.